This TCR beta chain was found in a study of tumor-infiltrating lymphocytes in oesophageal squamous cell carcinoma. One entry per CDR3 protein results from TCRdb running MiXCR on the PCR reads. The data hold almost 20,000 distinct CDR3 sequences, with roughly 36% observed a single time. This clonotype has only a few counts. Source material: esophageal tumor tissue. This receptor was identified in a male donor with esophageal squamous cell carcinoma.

CDR3 sequence (DNA): TGTGCCAGCAGCTTAGGGCCAGGGAACTACGAGCAGTACTTC. Translating gives CASSLGPGNYEQYF. The V and J genes are TRBV7-8 and TRBJ2-7; tentative D call: TRBD1 (5 bases). The ends were cut back, 1 base at V and 3 bases at J, with 10 bases in the middle. CDR1 and CDR2 from the germline V gene are SGHVS and FQNEAQ. CDR3 size: 14 residues.